These 14 T cell receptor beta chains were all obtained from the same sample, sequenced in a study of OX40 agonist ivuxolimab in advanced cancers. The repertoire was sequenced with immunoSEQ multiplex PCR; TCRdb's copy has only in-frame clones and lacks some. There are about 85,000 clones in the sample; around 85% occur only once, and less than 2% lies in the top ten. The sequences come from CD4+ or CD8+ T cells sorted from blood, collected in a trial of the OX40 agonist ivuxolimab. The receptors shown here come from an adult with an advanced solid tumor such as melanoma, head and neck, liver or kidney cancer.

This chain joins TRBV7-9 and TRBJ1-1; no clear D gene. The germline V gene has CDR1 SEHNR and CDR2 FQNEAQ (reference sequence). V lost 7 bases and J lost 3, with 12 bases in between. CDR3 length: 13 amino acids. CDR3 bases: TGTGCCAGCACCTCACACCCCGACACTGAAGCTTTCTTT. Protein product: CASTSHPDTEAFF.

The CDR3 DNA is TGCGCCAGCAGCTTGGAAGGGCCTACCTACAATGAGCAGTTCTTC. Translation: CASSLEGPTYNEQFF. This chain connects TRBV5-1 to TRBJ2-1; D ambiguous. V shed 0 bases and J shed 2 bases, with 9 bases lying between them. CDR1 is SGHRS and CDR2 is YFSETQ in the germline V gene. The CDR3 runs to 15 residues.

This clone was detected only a few times. V and J are TRBV6-5 and TRBJ1-6; D is perhaps TRBD1 (6 bases). CDR1 MNHEY and CDR2 SVGAGI come from the germline V gene. With 5 bases removed from V and 5 bases from J, the gap between germline ends came to 13 bases. CDR3 length: 15 amino acids. Written as DNA, the CDR3 is TGTGCCAGCAGTGGGGGGGGGCGGGATAATTCACCCCTCCACTTT. Its protein is CASSGGGRDNSPLHF.

For the CDR3, the DNA is TGTGCCAGCAGCTTAGAGGGCAGGGGTTACGAGCAGTACTTC. Translating it yields CASSLEGRGYEQYF. This chain uses TRBV7-9 with TRBJ2-7; the D gene is possibly TRBD1 (6 bases). This CDR3 has 14 residues. V lost 1 base, J lost 4 bases, and 11 bases lay in between. Germline CDR1 is SEHNR and CDR2 is FQNEAQ (reference sequence).

DNA of the CDR3: TGTGCCTTTCGCCGCGGACCATATCCCGCCTCAGAGACCCAGTACTTC. Its protein is CAFRRGPYPASETQYF. The J gene is TRBJ2-5, the V gene TRBV30; D gene uncertain. Germline V gives CDR1 GTSNPN, CDR2 SVGIG (reference sequence). V lost 7 bases, J lost 4 bases, and 25 bases lay in between. The CDR3 loop spans 16 amino acids.

The chain combines TRBV29-1 with TRBJ1-4; the D is unclear. The CDR3 extends over 11 amino acids. Germline CDR1 SQVTM, CDR2 ANQGSEA. Trimming took off 4 bases at V and 7 bases at J, with 7 bases between the two ends. CDR3 DNA sequence: TGCAGCGTTGTCAGCCGTGAAAAACTGTTTTTT. It is translated as CSVVSREKLFF.

The rearrangement joins TRBV10-3 to TRBJ1-1, with 8 bases identical to TRBD1. CDR1 is ENHRY and CDR2 is SYGVKD in the germline V gene. With 6 bases clipped from V and 0 bases from J, the junction kept 3 bases outside the gene matches. The CDR3 contains 14 residues. The CDR3 loop is CAISGDRLNTEAFF. DNA of the CDR3: TGTGCCATCAGCGGGGACAGGTTGAACACTGAAGCTTTCTTT.

The chain links TRBV11-2 to TRBJ1-5; a possible D gene is TRBD1 (5 bases). From germline, CDR1 is SGHAT and CDR2 FQNNGV. V lost 5 bases, J lost 1 base, and 18 bases lay in between. The CDR3 totals 17 residues. The CDR3: CASSTPLGGWSNQPQHF. The CDR3 coding sequence is TGTGCCAGCAGCACGCCCTTGGGGGGTTGGAGCAATCAGCCCCAGCATTTT.

This chain uses TRBV7-6 with TRBJ1-1, with unresolved D. V was clipped by 1 base and J by 4 bases, with 7 bases between them. CDR1 and CDR2 from the germline V gene are SGHVS and FNYEAQ. This CDR3 has 13 amino acids. CDR3 coding DNA: TGTGCCAGCAGCTTAGAAGGGTCCACTGAAGCTTTCTTT. Its translation is CASSLEGSTEAFF.

CDR3 nucleotides: TGTGCCAGCTCACCACCTAGGGGGTTGAAAAACATTCAGTACTTC. Its protein is CASSPPRGLKNIQYF. The chain links TRBV18 to TRBJ2-4; D is perhaps TRBD1 (6 bases). CDR3 size: 15 residues. Per germline, CDR1 KGHSH and CDR2 LQKENI. Trimming removed 0 bases from V and 4 bases from J, with 10 bases in between.

The chain is built from TRBV11-3 and TRBJ1-1; no firm D call. V was trimmed by 5 bases and J by 3 bases, leaving 10 bases between them. This CDR3 has 13 residues. Germline lookup yields CDR1 SGHNT and CDR2 YENEEA. This CDR3 reads CASSRGVHTEAFF. The CDR3 coding sequence is TGTGCCAGCAGCCGTGGAGTACACACTGAAGCTTTCTTT.

The chain carries TRBV6-1 and TRBJ1-6; a possible D gene is TRBD1 (5 bases). The CDR3 extends over 15 amino acids. The germline V and J ends were trimmed by 6 bases and 6 bases, with 15 bases remaining between them. Germline CDR1 is MNHNS and CDR2 is SASEGT. For the CDR3, the DNA is TGTGCCAGCAGCCGTGTCGGGGGGGTTAATTCACCCCTCCACTTT. This sequence encodes CASSRVGGVNSPLHF.

The chain carries TRBV7-2 and TRBJ2-3; D remains ambiguous. The germline V gene encodes CDR1 SGHTA and CDR2 FQGNSA. CDR3 size: 11 residues. The ends were cut back, 5 bases at V and 5 bases at J, with 5 bases in the middle. In DNA form, the CDR3 reads TGTGCCAGCAGCGTGGGAGATACGCAGTATTTT. This gives the protein CASSVGDTQYF.

This chain joins TRBV6-1 and TRBJ2-1; TRBD2 matches at 11 bases. Losses at the gene ends were 3 bases for V and 6 bases for J; bases not matched to a gene: 4. Germline CDR1 is MNHNS and CDR2 is SASEGT. CDR3 size: 15 residues. CDR3 amino acids: CASSDWTSGPNEQFF. The CDR3 DNA follows: TGTGCCAGCAGTGACTGGACTAGCGGGCCCAATGAGCAGTTCTTC.